This T cell receptor (beta chain) originates from a study of T cell responses to AZD1222 COVID-19 vaccine. Findings and caveats of the study: Repertoires were obtained solely post-peak T cell response. Spike-specific TCR breadth and depth went up after people got two AZD1222 doses.

Here immunoSEQ multiplex PCR was the method, and the copy in TCRdb shows in-frame clones only, minus some. The data contain about 94,000 clones, less than 85% of them singletons. The CDR3 length is 16 residues. CDR1 and CDR2 (germline): DFQATT, SNEGSKA (reference sequence). V lost 3 bases, J lost 0 bases, and 16 bases lay in between. About this clone itself: Its antigen is still unknown.

This chain joins TRBV20-1 and TRBJ2-3; D is unclear. The sequencing here drew on peripheral blood, taken 28 days after the second AZD1222 dose. This TCR was sampled from an adult who received the AZD1222 COVID-19 vaccine. The CDR3 DNA is TGCAGTGCTAGTGTTGGGGTGAGATCTAGCACAGATACGCAGTATTTT. Protein product: CSASVGVRSSTDTQYF.